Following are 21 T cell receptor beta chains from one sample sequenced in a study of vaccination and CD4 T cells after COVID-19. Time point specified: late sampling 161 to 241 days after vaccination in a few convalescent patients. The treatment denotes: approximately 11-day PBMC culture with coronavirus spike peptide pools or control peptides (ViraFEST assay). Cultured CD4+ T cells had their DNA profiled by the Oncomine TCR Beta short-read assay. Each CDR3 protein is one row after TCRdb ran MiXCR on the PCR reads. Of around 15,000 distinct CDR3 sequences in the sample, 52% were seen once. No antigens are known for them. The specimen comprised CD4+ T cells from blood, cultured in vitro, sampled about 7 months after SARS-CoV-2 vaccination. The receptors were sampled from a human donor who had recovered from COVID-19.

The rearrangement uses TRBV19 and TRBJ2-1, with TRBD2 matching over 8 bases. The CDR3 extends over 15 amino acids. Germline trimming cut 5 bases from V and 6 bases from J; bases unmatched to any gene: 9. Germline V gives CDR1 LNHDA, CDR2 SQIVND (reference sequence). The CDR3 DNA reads TGTGCCAGTAGTGCCGGCAGCGGGGGAGGCAATGAGCAGTTCTTC. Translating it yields CASSAGSGGGNEQFF.

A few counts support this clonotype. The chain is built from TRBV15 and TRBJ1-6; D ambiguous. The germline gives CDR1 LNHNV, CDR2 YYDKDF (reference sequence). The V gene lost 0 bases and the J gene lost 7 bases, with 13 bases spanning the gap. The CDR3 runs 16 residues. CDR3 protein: CATSRDSGSQNSPLHF. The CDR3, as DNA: TGTGCCACCAGCAGAGATTCAGGCAGTCAGAATTCACCCCTCCACTTT.

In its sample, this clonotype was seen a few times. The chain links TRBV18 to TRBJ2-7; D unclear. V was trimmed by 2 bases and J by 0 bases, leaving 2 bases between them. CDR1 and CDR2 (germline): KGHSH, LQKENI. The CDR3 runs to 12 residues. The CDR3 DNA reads TGTGCCAGCTCACCATCCTCCTACGAGCAGTACTTC. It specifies CASSPSSYEQYF. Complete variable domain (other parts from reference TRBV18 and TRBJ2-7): NAGVMQNPRHLVRRRGQEARLRCSPMKGHSHVYWYRQLPEEGLKFMVYLQKENIIDESGMPKERFSAEFPKEGPSILRIQQVVRGDSAAYFCASSPSSYEQYFGPGTRLTVT.

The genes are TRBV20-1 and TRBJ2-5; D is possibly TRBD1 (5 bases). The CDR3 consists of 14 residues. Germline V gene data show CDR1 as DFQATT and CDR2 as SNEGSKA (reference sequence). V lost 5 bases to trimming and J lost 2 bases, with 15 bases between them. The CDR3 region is CSAGTQARQETQYF. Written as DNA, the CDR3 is TGCAGTGCTGGAACACAGGCCCGACAAGAGACCCAGTACTTC.

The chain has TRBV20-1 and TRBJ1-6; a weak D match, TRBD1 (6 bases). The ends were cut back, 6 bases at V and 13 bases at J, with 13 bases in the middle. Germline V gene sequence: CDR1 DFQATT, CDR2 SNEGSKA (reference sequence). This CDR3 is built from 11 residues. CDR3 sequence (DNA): TGCAGTGCAGGGGGGAAGTACCCCCTCCACTTT. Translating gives CSAGGKYPLHF.

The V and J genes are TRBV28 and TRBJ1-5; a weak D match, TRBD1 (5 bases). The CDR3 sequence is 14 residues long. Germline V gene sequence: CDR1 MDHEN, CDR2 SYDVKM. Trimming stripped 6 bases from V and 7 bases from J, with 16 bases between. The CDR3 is CASRKGQARQPQHF. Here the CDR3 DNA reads TGTGCCAGCAGAAAAGGACAAGCAAGGCAGCCCCAGCATTTT.

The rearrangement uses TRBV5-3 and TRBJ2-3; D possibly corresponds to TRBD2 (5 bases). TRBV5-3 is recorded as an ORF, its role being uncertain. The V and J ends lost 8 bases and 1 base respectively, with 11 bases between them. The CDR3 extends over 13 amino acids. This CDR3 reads CASTLRGTDTQYF. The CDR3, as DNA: TGTGCCAGCACCTTGCGGGGCACAGATACGCAGTATTTT.

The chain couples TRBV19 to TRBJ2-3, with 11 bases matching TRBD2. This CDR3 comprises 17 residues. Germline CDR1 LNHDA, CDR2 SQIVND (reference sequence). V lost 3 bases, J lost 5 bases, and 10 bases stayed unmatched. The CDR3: CASSIGLAGGPQDTQYF. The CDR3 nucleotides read TGTGCCAGTAGTATCGGGCTAGCGGGGGGCCCACAAGATACGCAGTATTTT.

As DNA, the CDR3 is TGTGCCAGCAGCTTGGAAGGGTGGCAGGGGGCGCTTGGCTACACCTTC. Protein product: CASSLEGWQGALGYTF. This chain uses TRBV5-4 with TRBJ1-2; 8 bases match TRBD1. The germline CDR1 and CDR2 sequences are SGHNT and YYREEE (reference sequence). CDR3 length: 16 amino acids. The junction had 11 bases not matched to a gene; V was cut back by 0 bases and J by 7 bases.

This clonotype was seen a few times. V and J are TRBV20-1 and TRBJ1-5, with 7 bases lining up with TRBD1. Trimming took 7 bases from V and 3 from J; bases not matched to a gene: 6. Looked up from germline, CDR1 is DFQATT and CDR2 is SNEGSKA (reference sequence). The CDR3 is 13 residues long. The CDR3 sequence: CSVRGTVNQPQHF. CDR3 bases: TGCAGTGTCAGAGGGACAGTCAATCAGCCCCAGCATTTT.

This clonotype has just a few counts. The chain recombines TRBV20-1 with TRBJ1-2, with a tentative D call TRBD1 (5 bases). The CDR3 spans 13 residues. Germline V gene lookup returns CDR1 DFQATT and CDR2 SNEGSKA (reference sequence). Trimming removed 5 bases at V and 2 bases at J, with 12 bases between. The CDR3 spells CSAFGASNYGYTF. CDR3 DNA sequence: TGCAGTGCTTTCGGGGCTTCAAACTATGGCTACACCTTC.

The CDR3 loop is CASSFGLAGNNEQFF. The CDR3 DNA reads as TGTGCCAGCAGCTTCGGACTAGCGGGGAACAATGAGCAGTTCTTC. The J gene is TRBJ2-1, the V gene TRBV7-2; 12 bases agree with TRBD2. CDR3 size: 15 residues. V lost 3 bases to trimming and J lost 5 bases; unmatched junction nucleotides: 2. Looked up from germline, CDR1 is SGHTA and CDR2 is FQGNSA.

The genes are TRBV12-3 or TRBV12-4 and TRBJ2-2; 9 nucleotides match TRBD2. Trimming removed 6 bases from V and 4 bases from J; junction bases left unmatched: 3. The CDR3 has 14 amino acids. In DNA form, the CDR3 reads TGTGCCAGCAGGAATAGCGGGGGCACCGGGGAGCTGTTTTTT. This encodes CASRNSGGTGELFF.

The CDR3: CASSWDREYSPLHF. In DNA, the CDR3 is TGTGCCAGCAGCTGGGACAGGGAGTATTCACCCCTCCACTTT. The genes are TRBV2 and TRBJ1-6, with 9 bases that match TRBD1. CDR3 length: 14 amino acids. The V and J ends lost 6 bases and 8 bases, in that order; junction bases with no gene match: 5. The germline V gene encodes CDR1 SNHLY and CDR2 FYNNEI. The full variable domain, in which reference TRBV2 and TRBJ1-6 provide the parts outside the CDR3, is EPEVTQTPSHQVTQMGQEVILRCVPISNHLYFYWYRQILGQKVEFLVSFYNNEISEKSEIFDDQFSVERPDGSNFTLKIRSTKLEDSAMYFCASSWDREYSPLHFGNGTRLTVT.

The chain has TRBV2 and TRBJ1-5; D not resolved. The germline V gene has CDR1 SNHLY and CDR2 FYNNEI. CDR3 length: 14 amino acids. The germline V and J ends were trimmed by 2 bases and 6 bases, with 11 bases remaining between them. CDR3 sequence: CASSESGRIQPQHF. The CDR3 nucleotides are TGTGCCAGCAGTGAAAGTGGACGGATTCAGCCCCAGCATTTT.

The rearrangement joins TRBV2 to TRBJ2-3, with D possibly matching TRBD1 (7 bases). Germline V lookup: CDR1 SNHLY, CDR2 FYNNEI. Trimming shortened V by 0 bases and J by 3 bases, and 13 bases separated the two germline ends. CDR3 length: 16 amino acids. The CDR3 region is CASSEALEGATDTQYF. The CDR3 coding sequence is TGTGCCAGCAGTGAAGCGTTGGAGGGGGCAACAGATACGCAGTATTTT.

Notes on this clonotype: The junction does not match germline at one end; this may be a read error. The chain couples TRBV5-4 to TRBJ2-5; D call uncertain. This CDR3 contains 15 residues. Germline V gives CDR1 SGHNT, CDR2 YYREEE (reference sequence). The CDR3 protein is CASSLPKTNQENQYF. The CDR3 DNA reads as TGTGCCAGCAGCTTGCCCAAAACTAACCAAGAGAACCAGTACTTC.

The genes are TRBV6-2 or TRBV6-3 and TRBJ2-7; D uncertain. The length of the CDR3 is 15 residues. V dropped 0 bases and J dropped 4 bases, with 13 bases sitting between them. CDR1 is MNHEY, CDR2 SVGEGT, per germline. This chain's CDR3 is CASSYSTYQWYEQYF. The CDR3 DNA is TGTGCCAGCAGTTACTCGACTTACCAGTGGTACGAGCAGTACTTC.

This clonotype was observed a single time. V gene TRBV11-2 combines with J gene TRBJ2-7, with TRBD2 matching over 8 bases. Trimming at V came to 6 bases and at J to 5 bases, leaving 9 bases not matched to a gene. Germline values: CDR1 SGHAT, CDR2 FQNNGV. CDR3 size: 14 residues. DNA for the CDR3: TGTGCCAGCAGTGCAGGACTAGCCCCTCACGAGCAGTACTTC. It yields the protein CASSAGLAPHEQYF. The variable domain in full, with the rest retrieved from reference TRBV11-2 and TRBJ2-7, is EAGVAQSPRYKIIEKRQSVAFWCNPISGHATLYWYQQILGQGPKLLIQFQNNGVVDDSQLPKDRFSAERLKGVDSTLKIQPAKLEDSAVYLCASSAGLAPHEQYFGPGTRLTVT.

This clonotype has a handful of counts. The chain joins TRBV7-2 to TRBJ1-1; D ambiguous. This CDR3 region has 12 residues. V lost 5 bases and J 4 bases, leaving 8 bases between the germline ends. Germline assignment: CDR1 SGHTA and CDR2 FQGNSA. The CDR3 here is CASSPTSTEAFF. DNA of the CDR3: TGTGCCAGCAGCCCCACCAGCACTGAAGCTTTCTTT.

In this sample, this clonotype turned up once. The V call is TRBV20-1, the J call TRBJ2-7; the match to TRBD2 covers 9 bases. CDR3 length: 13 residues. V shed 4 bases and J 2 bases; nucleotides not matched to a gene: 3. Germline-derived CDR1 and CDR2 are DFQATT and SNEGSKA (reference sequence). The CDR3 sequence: CSAIAGGAYEQYF. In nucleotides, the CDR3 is TGCAGTGCTATTGCGGGAGGGGCCTACGAGCAGTACTTC.